A selection of T cell receptor beta chains follows, all from one sample in a study of Ad26.COV2.S vaccination and SARS-CoV-2 variants. Sequenced by immunoSEQ multiplex PCR; TCRdb stores in-frame clones only, minus some. This sample has about 440,000 clones, with 90% found just once. The sequencing here drew on peripheral blood, taken in a trial of Ad26.COV2.S vaccine versus placebo. These receptors originate from a person aged 18-60 years who received the Ad26.COV2.S COVID-19 vaccine or a placebo. CDR3s include the opening cysteine and the closing phenylalanine or tryptophan. A D gene is named only where the DNA matches it firmly. Clone size is shown for a subset of rows, as once, few, many or a class of expanded clone.

clone_size j_call d_call v_call cdr3_nt cdr3_aa
- TRBJ1-5 - TRBV19 TGTGCCAGTAGTAGGGCAGCTAGCAATCAGCCCCAGCATTTT CASSRAASNQPQHF
- TRBJ2-3 TRBD2 TRBV7-6 TGTGCCAGCAGCTTAGGTAGCGGGACTAGCACAGATACGCAGTATTTT CASSLGSGTSTDTQYF
- TRBJ2-1 TRBD2 TRBV20-1 TGCAGTGCCAGTCCGATCGCGGGAGGGCCCTCCTACTACAATGAGCAGTTCTTC CSASPIAGGPSYYNEQFF
few TRBJ1-5 - TRBV21-1 TGTGCCAGCAGCAAATGGACAGGTGAGGGGGCATCGGTGCCCCAGCATTTT CASSKWTGEGASVPQHF
- TRBJ2-3 TRBD2 TRBV29-1 TGCAGCGTTGAATTCCTAGCGGGAGGCACAGATACGCAGTATTTT CSVEFLAGGTDTQYF
- TRBJ2-2 - TRBV4-1 TGCGCCAGCAGCCAGCCGGGACAGAACACCGGGGAGCTGTTTTTT CASSQPGQNTGELFF
- TRBJ1-1 - TRBV29-1 TGCAGCGCAATAACCAGCAACACTGAAGCTTTCTTT CSAITSNTEAFF
- TRBJ2-7 - TRBV7-2 TGTGCCAGCAGCCCTTTCCCGAGGGACGAGCAGTACTTC CASSPFPRDEQYF
- TRBJ1-2 - TRBV4-3 TGCGCCAGCAGCCAAGACCGTACCCTCCGTGGCTACACCTTC CASSQDRTLRGYTF
- TRBJ1-5 TRBD1 TRBV28 TGTGCCAGCAAGTCCGACAGGGAGAATCAGCCCCAGCATTTT CASKSDRENQPQHF
once TRBJ2-2 TRBD2 TRBV6-2/TRBV6-3 TGTGCCAGCAGCCGGACTAGCGGTAACACCGGGGAGCTGTTTTTT CASSRTSGNTGELFF
once TRBJ1-5 - TRBV10-3 TGTGCCATCAGTGAGTCGCCGACCGATCAGCCCCAGCATTTT CAISESPTDQPQHF
- TRBJ1-2 TRBD1 TRBV6-5 TGTGCCAGCAGTTACTCCGGACAGGGTTCCCTTCGTGGCTACACCTTC CASSYSGQGSLRGYTF
- TRBJ2-7 TRBD1 TRBV11-1 TGTGCCAGCAGCTTTGGGACAGGTGCCTACGAGCAGTACTTC CASSFGTGAYEQYF
- TRBJ2-3 TRBD2 TRBV6-6 TGTGCCAGCATCGGACTTACGGCGGGGGCAGATACGCAGTATTTT CASIGLTAGADTQYF
once TRBJ2-3 - TRBV2 TGTGCCAGCAGTGCGACCACAGATACGCAGTATTTT CASSATTDTQYF
- TRBJ1-4 TRBD1 TRBV3-1/TRBV3-2 TGTGCCAGCAGCCAGAAGACAGGGGGGCGTGAAAAACTGTTTTTT CASSQKTGGREKLFF
- TRBJ1-3 - TRBV20-1 TGCAGTGCCACGGGGGCGGACACCATATATTTT CSATGADTIYF
once TRBJ2-6 - TRBV5-6 TGTGCCAGCAGCTTAACAGGGGCCAACGTCCTGACTTTC CASSLTGANVLTF
- TRBJ2-2 TRBD1 TRBV7-3 TGTGCCAGCAGCACTACAGGGGGCGCAGCCGGGGAGCTGTTTTTT CASSTTGGAAGELFF
- TRBJ1-5 - TRBV30 TGTGCCTGGAGTACTCATGGGGGGGCTCAGCCCCAGCATTTT CAWSTHGGAQPQHF
- TRBJ2-5 - TRBV5-8 TGTGCCAGCAGCTTGGGAGGGCAAGAGACCCAGTACTTC CASSLGGQETQYF
- TRBJ2-3 TRBD2 TRBV10-3 TGTGCCATCAGTGGAGCGGGAGTGGCAGATACGCAGTATTTT CAISGAGVADTQYF
- TRBJ2-5 - TRBV9 TGTGCCAGCAGCGCCGGGACACTCCAAGAGACCCAGTACTTC CASSAGTLQETQYF
- TRBJ2-7 TRBD2 TRBV7-2 TGTGCCAGCAGCTTAAGCCCTAGCGGGAGGAGCTCCTACGAGCAGTACTTC CASSLSPSGRSSYEQYF
- TRBJ1-4 - TRBV2 TGTGCCAGCTTAAAGCAGGGACCTGCAACTAATGAAAAACTGTTTTTT CASLKQGPATNEKLFF
few TRBJ2-7 - TRBV9 TGTGCCAGCAGCCCGTCGGACAGCCGACCCTACGAGCAGTACTTC CASSPSDSRPYEQYF
- TRBJ2-3 - TRBV9 TGTGCCAGCAGCCCCACTAGTCCGCCTGATACGCAGTATTTT CASSPTSPPDTQYF
- TRBJ2-7 TRBD2 TRBV3-1/TRBV3-2 TGTGCCAGCAGCCACCTTACTAGCGGGCTTGCCTACGAGCAGTACTTC CASSHLTSGLAYEQYF